These T cell receptor beta chains were read from a single sample in a study of CXCR3-negative and CXCR3-positive naive CD8 T cells. From its re-call of the 5' RACE reads, TCRdb lists each CDR3 protein once, without DNA. Here the sample table reports some 130,000 distinct CDR3 sequences. The sample consisted of naive CXCR3- CD8+ T cells from blood. The receptors shown here come from a human donor in good health. Some clones in this sample may be carry-over from other donors' samples. The CDR3 runs from the conserved cysteine through the conserved F or W.

j_call v_call cdr3_aa
TRBJ2-7 TRBV15 CATSRDSGEDYEQYF
TRBJ2-3 TRBV7-8 CASSLPSTGDSPIETDTQYF
TRBJ2-3 TRBV5-1 CASSREGSADTQYF
TRBJ2-7 TRBV9 CASSVFGLGGEQYF
TRBJ2-2 TRBV10-3 CAISEGGELFF
TRBJ2-5 TRBV6-5 CASSYSGEDFKETQYF
TRBJ2-7 TRBV12-3/TRBV12-4 CASSFTGQGLYEQYF
TRBJ2-7 TRBV6-2/TRBV6-3 CASSTQGRPYEQYF
TRBJ2-3 TRBV7-9 CASSPPREADTQYF
TRBJ2-7 TRBV5-4 CASRRQGPYEQYF
TRBJ1-1 TRBV12-3/TRBV12-4 CASSYDGGNTEAFF
TRBJ1-2 TRBV29-1 CSVAGTGDGRGYTF
TRBJ1-1 TRBV20-1 CSARSLGGDTEAFF
TRBJ2-1 TRBV12-3/TRBV12-4 CASSRDTLNNEQFF
TRBJ2-7 TRBV20-1 CSARDAPGQISYEQYF
TRBJ2-1 TRBV7-9 CASSLAAGTGFNEQFF
TRBJ2-7 TRBV12-3/TRBV12-4 CASSLASPRYEQYF
TRBJ2-1 TRBV3-1 CASSPGLERANNEQFF
TRBJ1-3 TRBV27 CASRTDSYSGNTIYF
TRBJ2-4 TRBV30 CAWSLGQGRVLLAKNIQYF
TRBJ1-2 TRBV3-1 CASSPPGQGRSYGYTF
TRBJ2-1 TRBV21-1 CASSKASGSKGHEQFF
TRBJ1-2 TRBV7-9 CASSRTGADYGYTF
TRBJ2-3 TRBV4-2 CASSQDKASGITDTQYF
TRBJ1-5 TRBV28 CASSLRPGNQPQHF
TRBJ2-1 TRBV28 CASSPTGENSYNEQFF
TRBJ2-3 TRBV29-1 CSAQEAGPRRWYF
TRBJ2-5 TRBV12-3/TRBV12-4 CASSEVGWQETQYF
TRBJ1-2 TRBV2 CASRGLQVDYGYTF
TRBJ2-1 TRBV11-3 CASSPRTSGVNNEQFF
TRBJ1-1 TRBV28 CASSTQGATEAFF
TRBJ2-3 TRBV27 CASSLRDLAGGPRTDTQYF